The 27 T cell receptor beta chains below all came from one sample that was sequenced in a study of Tregs in tolerant kidney transplant recipients. Sequenced by immunoSEQ multiplex PCR; TCRdb stores in-frame clones only, minus some. The table for this sample gives some 25,000 clones. Recipients received nonmyeloablative bone marrow transplants from related graft donors, with transient mixed chimerism. Sequenced here: CD4+ T cells from blood (PBMCs), sampled 6 months after the transplant. The source is a human patient who received a combined kidney and bone marrow transplant. Some of these T cells may belong to the graft donor.

Turning to this clone: The read ends 3 residues shy of where the CDR3 ends; the end is completed using the germline J gene. The J gene is TRBJ2-1, the V gene TRBV30; the match to TRBD2 covers 14 bases. V lost 2 bases and J lost 3; bases outside the gene matches: 3. Germline assignment: CDR1 GTSNPN and CDR2 SVGIG (reference sequence). This CDR3 contains 16 residues. The CDR3 bases that were read are TGTGCCTGGAGTATCGGACTAGCGGGAGGCTACAATGAG. This translates into CAWSIGLAGGYNE. The full CDR3 protein is CAWSIGLAGGYNEQFF.

A note on this clone: One end of the junction does not line up with germline, which may come from a read error. The DNA ends 3 residues before the CDR3 does, and the rest of the CDR3 is filled in from the germline J gene. The chain has TRBV4-1 and TRBJ2-1, with TRBD2 matching 11 bases. The germline gives CDR1 MGHRA, CDR2 YSYEKL. This CDR3 comprises 14 residues. The part of the CDR3 DNA that was read is TGCACCAGCCTGACCGGGACTAGCGGCAATGAG. Its translation is CTSLTGTSGNE. The complete CDR3 protein is CTSLTGTSGNEQFF.

In regard to this clone: The read terminates 3 residues ahead of where the CDR3 ends, so the germline J gene completes it. This chain connects TRBV23-1 to TRBJ1-5; 9 bases fit TRBD1. TRBV23-1 is marked as an open reading frame, function uncertain. CDR3 length: 14 residues. V shed 3 bases, J shed 4 bases, and the junction held 1 base outside the gene matches. The sequenced part of the CDR3 DNA is TGCGCCAGCAGTCACGACAGGGGGAATCAGCCC. The encoded protein is CASSHDRGNQP. The entire CDR3 protein is CASSHDRGNQPQHF.

Of note for this clone: The read terminates 3 residues ahead of where the CDR3 ends, so the germline J gene completes it. V is TRBV18 and J is TRBJ1-1; maybe TRBD1 (6 bases). CDR3 length: 15 residues. Trimming pared 1 base from V and 4 bases from J, leaving 13 bases between. CDR1 and CDR2 from the germline V gene are KGHSH and LQKENI. Partial CDR3 DNA: TGTGCCAGCTCACCACTCGGACAGCGGAGCACTGAA. As protein: CASSPLGQRSTE. The full CDR3 is CASSPLGQRSTEAFF.

About this clone: From the germline J gene comes the end of the CDR3, since the read stops 3 residues before it. The gene calls are TRBV29-1 and TRBJ2-5, with D unresolved. Germline-derived CDR1 and CDR2 are SQVTM and ANQGSEA. The length of the CDR3 is 12 residues. Trimming took 0 bases from V and 5 from J, leaving 7 bases between them. Here the CDR3 reads CSVEDLRETQYF. CDR3 DNA (partial): TGCAGCGTTGAAGATCTCCGGGAGACC.

CDR3 DNA, as far as it was read: TGTGCCATCAGTGGGGCAGGGGGTGACTATGGC. Translating it yields CAISGAGGDYG. The full CDR3 reads CAISGAGGDYGYTF. The chain links TRBV10-3 to TRBJ1-2; 7 nucleotides match TRBD1. The read ends 3 residues shy of where the CDR3 ends; the end is completed using the germline J gene. Germline V gives CDR1 ENHRY, CDR2 SYGVKD. This CDR3 spans 14 amino acids. The junction had 5 bases not matched to a gene; V was cut back by 4 bases and J by 3 bases.

As for this clone: The DNA ends 3 residues before the CDR3 does, and the rest of the CDR3 is filled in from the germline J gene. V is TRBV19 and J is TRBJ2-7, with 7 bases lining up with TRBD2. Per germline, CDR1 LNHDA and CDR2 SQIVND (reference sequence). V was pared by 5 bases and J by 3 bases, with 4 bases of the junction left unmatched. The CDR3 runs 13 residues. CDR3 residues: CASSSAGDYEQYF. The CDR3 bases that were read are TGTGCCAGTAGTTCGGCGGGGGACTACGAG.

According to its frequency, this clone is medium-sized. Read coverage stops 3 residues before the CDR3 terminus; the germline J gene supplies the remainder. The V gene is TRBV18, the J gene TRBJ2-7; 7 bases match TRBD2. V trimming: 2 bases; J trimming: 5 bases; junction bases outside the gene matches: 3. Germline V gene data show CDR1 as KGHSH and CDR2 as LQKENI. The CDR3 sequence is 13 residues long. The CDR3: CASSPSAGNEQYF. The covered CDR3 bases are TGTGCCAGCTCACCATCAGCGGGGAACGAG. The variable domain in full, completed from reference TRBV18 and TRBJ2-7, reads NAGVMQNPRHLVRRRGQEARLRCSPMKGHSHVYWYRQLPEEGLKFMVYLQKENIIDESGMPKERFSAEFPKEGPSILRIQQVVRGDSAAYFCASSPSAGNEQYFGPGTRLTVT.

In regard to this clone: The DNA ends 3 residues before the CDR3 does, and the rest of the CDR3 is filled in from the germline J gene. This sequence joins TRBV18 and TRBJ1-3, with D unresolved. Germline lookup yields CDR1 KGHSH and CDR2 LQKENI. CDR3 length: 17 amino acids. Trimming removed 3 bases at V and 0 bases at J, with 15 bases between. CDR3 sequence reads: CASSPLSRQSSGNTIYF. CDR3 DNA, as far as it was read: TGTGCCAGCTCACCCCTCTCGAGGCAGAGCTCTGGAAACACC. Full variable domain (outside the CDR3, taken from reference TRBV18 and TRBJ1-3): NAGVMQNPRHLVRRRGQEARLRCSPMKGHSHVYWYRQLPEEGLKFMVYLQKENIIDESGMPKERFSAEFPKEGPSILRIQQVVRGDSAAYFCASSPLSRQSSGNTIYFGEGSWLTVV.

Concerning this clone: With the read ending 3 residues before the CDR3 end, the germline J gene is used to fill in that end. The chain joins TRBV2 to TRBJ2-1; 7 nucleotides agree with TRBD2. CDR1 SNHLY and CDR2 FYNNEI come from the germline V gene. This CDR3 comprises 14 residues. The V segment lost 7 bases and the J segment 6 bases; nucleotides outside the gene matches: 9. CDR3 in amino acids: CASKRGGKGNEQFF. The covered CDR3 bases are TGTGCCAGCAAGAGGGGAGGGAAGGGCAATGAG.

As regards this clone: The missing CDR3 end, 3 residues past where the read stops, is filled in from the germline J gene. V gene TRBV6-2 or TRBV6-3 combines with J gene TRBJ2-7; D possibly corresponds to TRBD1 (5 bases). Trimming stripped 4 bases from V and 4 bases from J, with 14 bases between. Looked up from germline, CDR1 is MNHEY and CDR2 is SVGEGT. The CDR3 is 14 amino acids. The CDR3 DNA, read in part, is TGTGCCAGCAGTTCTGGACACCTTATGTACGAG. Translation gives CASSSGHLMYE. The entire CDR3 protein is CASSSGHLMYEQYF.

As to this clone: The read ends 3 residues shy of where the CDR3 ends; the end is completed using the germline J gene. The chain combines TRBV6-2 or TRBV6-3 with TRBJ2-7; tentative D call: TRBD1 (7 bases). Trimming shortened V by 1 base and J by 4 bases, and 14 bases separated the two germline ends. The CDR3 runs to 15 residues. Germline V gene lookup returns CDR1 MNHEY and CDR2 SVGEGT. The part of the CDR3 DNA that was read is TGTGCCAGCAGTTACTTCGGCAGGGGGGAATACGAG. It yields the protein CASSYFGRGEYE. The complete CDR3 reads CASSYFGRGEYEQYF.

A word on this clone: With the read ending 3 residues before the CDR3 end, the germline J gene is used to fill in that end. The chain is built from TRBV18 and TRBJ1-5; D is uncertain. Germline lookup yields CDR1 KGHSH and CDR2 LQKENI. V lost 3 bases, J lost 3 bases, and 6 bases lay in between. This CDR3 contains 13 residues. CDR3 region: CASSPHINQPQHF. The part of the CDR3 DNA that was read is TGTGCCAGCTCACCCCACATCAATCAGCCC.

A remark on this clone: The sequenced fragment ends 3 residues before the CDR3 boundary, so the rest is inferred from the germline J gene. V usage is TRBV5-1 and J usage is TRBJ1-2; D possibly corresponds to TRBD1 (6 bases). The ends were cut back, 1 base at V and 4 bases at J, with 11 bases in the middle. CDR3 length: 14 amino acids. Germline V gives CDR1 SGHRS, CDR2 YFSETQ. CDR3: CASSLKVGGYGYTF. The DNA read from the CDR3 is TGCGCCAGCAGCTTGAAAGTAGGGGGCTATGGC.

The CDR3 spells CASRYTYRSYEQYF. CDR3 DNA, as far as it was read: TGTGCCAGCAGATACACCTACCGCTCCTACGAG. The V gene is TRBV6-2 or TRBV6-3, the J gene TRBJ2-7; no clear D. The read terminates 3 residues ahead of where the CDR3 ends, so the germline J gene completes it. CDR1 MNHEY and CDR2 SVGEGT come from the germline V gene. Trimming stripped 6 bases from V and 0 bases from J, with 12 bases between. The CDR3 is 14 residues long.

About this clone itself: The CDR3 goes on 3 residues after the read ends, and that part is filled in from the germline J gene. The chain combines TRBV20-1 with TRBJ2-1; 8 positions agree with TRBD2. Germline V gene data show CDR1 as DFQATT and CDR2 as SNEGSKA (reference sequence). The CDR3 extends over 15 amino acids. Trimming at V came to 3 bases and at J to 3 bases, leaving 7 bases not matched to a gene. Partial CDR3 DNA: TGCAGTGCTAGCAGGGTAGCGGGAAGCTACAATGAG. Translated: CSASRVAGSYNE. The whole CDR3 protein is CSASRVAGSYNEQFF.

In the case of this clone: The read is 3 residues too short to cover the CDR3 end, so that end is filled in from the germline J gene. The chain has TRBV5-1 and TRBJ2-3; D is uncertain. V lost 0 bases and J lost 4, with 6 bases in between. Germline loops: CDR1 SGHRS, CDR2 YFSETQ. The CDR3 consists of 13 residues. The DNA read from the CDR3 is TGCGCCAGCAGCTTGGGTCCGGCAGATACG. Protein product: CASSLGPADT. The full CDR3 protein is CASSLGPADTQYF.

In regard to this clone: Sequencing ends 3 residues short of the CDR3 end; the germline J gene provides the rest. The rearrangement joins TRBV19 to TRBJ2-4, with D unclear. V shed 3 bases and J shed 0 bases, with 9 bases lying between them. The CDR3 runs 15 residues. Germline V CDR1 and CDR2: LNHDA, SQIVND (reference sequence). The CDR3 sequence: CASSMRQIAKNIQYF. CDR3 bases read: TGTGCCAGTAGTATGCGGCAGATAGCCAAAAACATT. The variable domain in full, completed from reference TRBV19 and TRBJ2-4, reads DGGITQSPKYLFRKEGQNVTLSCEQNLNHDAMYWYRQDPGQGLRLIYYSQIVNDFQKGDIAEGYSVSREKKESFPLTVTSAQKNPTAFYLCASSMRQIAKNIQYFGAGTRLSVL.

In regard to this clone: The CDR3 goes on 3 residues after the read ends, and that part is filled in from the germline J gene. The chain uses TRBV19 and TRBJ2-7; D gene unclear. Germline CDR1 LNHDA, CDR2 SQIVND (reference sequence). CDR3 length: 15 residues. V gave up 0 bases and J gave up 5 bases, with 14 bases separating them. CDR3 loop: CASSIEAGIQHEQYF. CDR3 bases read: TGTGCCAGTAGTATAGAAGCAGGTATTCAGCACGAG.

Worth noting for this clone: The CDR3 goes on 3 residues after the read ends, and that part is filled in from the germline J gene. The rearrangement uses TRBV2 and TRBJ2-7; 9 positions agree with TRBD1. The length of the CDR3 is 13 residues. Losses at the gene ends were 11 bases for V and 5 bases for J; bases not matched to a gene: 10. Germline CDR1 is SNHLY and CDR2 is FYNNEI. CDR3 DNA (partial): TGTGCCGGCGGGCAGGACAGGGGCCACGAG. Protein sequence: CAGGQDRGHE. The whole CDR3 region reads CAGGQDRGHEQYF.

Incomplete CDR3 DNA: TGTGCCAGCAGCGCGCGACAGGGATCGAACACCGGGGAG. Its translation is CASSARQGSNTGE. In full, the CDR3 is CASSARQGSNTGELFF. The chain combines TRBV5-4 with TRBJ2-2, with 7 positions matching TRBD1. The CDR3 end lies 3 residues beyond the end of the read and is filled in from the germline J gene. In germline, CDR1 is SGHNT, CDR2 YYREEE (reference sequence). This CDR3 is 16 amino acids long. The J segment lost 0 bases and the V segment lost 4 bases, leaving 6 bases of the junction unmatched.

Of note for this clone: The CDR3 end is not reached by the read, which stops 3 residues before it; the germline J gene fills it in. J is TRBJ1-6 and V is TRBV5-6; D gene ambiguous. The CDR3 runs 12 residues. CDR1 is SGHDT and CDR2 is YYEEEE in the germline V gene. Trimming stripped 1 base from V and 9 bases from J, with 5 bases between. CDR3 DNA, as far as it was read: TGTGCCAGCAGCTTGCTCCGTTCACCC. It is translated as CASSLLRSP. The full CDR3 reads CASSLLRSPLHF.

The CDR3 bases that were read are TGTGCCAGCAGCTTTCAACAGAATACG. This encodes CASSFQQNT. The full CDR3 sequence reads CASSFQQNTQYF. The chain is built from TRBV11-2 and TRBJ2-3; no reliable D call. From the germline J gene comes the end of the CDR3, since the read stops 3 residues before it. V was clipped by 3 bases and J by 7 bases, with 8 bases between them. CDR3 size: 12 residues. The germline CDR1 and CDR2 sequences are SGHAT and FQNNGV.

This clone is deemed large by its frequency. Read data end 3 residues before the CDR3 end; the end is taken from the germline J gene. The chain has TRBV7-7 and TRBJ2-4; D could derive from TRBD1 or TRBD2 (6 bases each). Deletions cut 2 bases from V and 2 bases from J, with 16 bases between. The CDR3 totals 17 residues. Germline V lookup: CDR1 SSHAT, CDR2 FNYEAQ (reference sequence). The CDR3 protein is CASSLPRGTSPKNIQYF. The part of the CDR3 DNA that was read is TGTGCCAGCAGCTTACCCCGCGGGACATCGCCCAAAAACATT. The variable domain in full, with the rest retrieved from reference TRBV7-7 and TRBJ2-4, is GAGVSQSPRYKVTKRGQDVTLRCDPISSHATLYWYQQALGQGPEFLTYFNYEAQPDKSGLPSDRFSAERPEGSISTLTIQRTEQRDSAMYRCASSLPRGTSPKNIQYFGAGTRLSVL.

For this clone: Coverage ceases 3 residues before the CDR3 finishes, and the germline J gene fills in the end. V is TRBV29-1 and J is TRBJ2-5, with D possibly being TRBD1 (6 bases). V was trimmed by 7 bases and J by 4 bases, leaving 16 bases between them. The CDR3 loop spans 13 amino acids. Germline V lookup: CDR1 SQVTM, CDR2 ANQGSEA. The chain's CDR3 is CSGLYRAVETQYF. The CDR3 bases that were read are TGCAGCGGACTCTACAGGGCGGTAGAGACC.

Turning to this clone: The read terminates 3 residues ahead of where the CDR3 ends, so the germline J gene completes it. V usage is TRBV5-4 and J usage is TRBJ1-4; D is ambiguous. The CDR3 is 16 amino acids. V was cut by 2 bases and J by 4 bases, with 15 bases left in between. Germline V lookup: CDR1 SGHNT, CDR2 YYREEE (reference sequence). The CDR3 bases that were read are TGTGCCAGCAGCTTCGGGTTCGGCTCAAGTAATGAAAAA. Protein product: CASSFGFGSSNEK. The full CDR3 protein reads CASSFGFGSSNEKLFF.

Turning to this clone: The read terminates 3 residues before the CDR3 end, so the remaining end is supplied by the germline J gene. The rearrangement uses TRBV7-6 and TRBJ2-5; 8 bases are shared with TRBD1. This CDR3 has 16 residues. The junction had 12 bases not matched to a gene; V was cut back by 4 bases and J by 5 bases. Per germline, CDR1 SGHVS and CDR2 FNYEAQ. The CDR3 is CASSSRYLRGRETQYF. The DNA read from the CDR3 is TGTGCCAGCAGCTCACGATACCTCAGGGGGCGGGAGACC.